Below, 8 T cell receptor beta chains from the same sample are listed, as sequenced in a study of cytomegalovirus exposure and HLA in healthy donors (dated by TCRdb to the late 2010s). Library method: the immunoSEQ multiplex PCR assay. The multiplex PCR relied on a mix of 60 forward primers for TCR Vbeta segments and 13 reverse primers for TCR Jbeta segments. What TCRdb holds here is the immuneACCESS table cut down to in-frame rearrangements. Part of the clones is not present; checked against another copy, under half of the missing clones reflect an unresolved V gene, and the others are unexplained. The sample has approximately 110,000 clones on record. Clones ranked in the top ten supply more than 3.5% of the sample. Sequencing was done on a sample of PBMCs. All receptors come from a man aged 30-40 years in good health and CMV-seronegative.

The CDR3 sequence is CASSPFRNNYGYTF. For the CDR3, the DNA is TGTGCCAGCAGCCCATTCAGGAATAACTATGGCTACACCTTC. The rearrangement uses TRBV7-2 and TRBJ1-2; D is uncertain. From germline, CDR1 is SGHTA and CDR2 FQGNSA. The length of the CDR3 is 14 residues. Trimming stripped 5 bases from V and 1 base from J, with 11 bases between. Filled out from reference TRBV7-2 and TRBJ1-2, the complete variable domain reads GAGVSQSPSNKVTEKGKDVELRCDPISGHTALYWYRQSLGQGLEFLIYFQGNSAPDKSGLPSDRFSAERTGGSVSTLTIQRTQQEDSAVYLCASSPFRNNYGYTFGSGTRLTVV.

The chain is built from TRBV29-1 and TRBJ1-2; TRBD1 matches 11 bases. Germline V gene sequence: CDR1 SQVTM, CDR2 ANQGSEA. J gave up 5 bases and V 5 bases, and 4 bases lay outside the gene matches. This CDR3 contains 13 residues. The CDR3 region has the DNA TGCAGCGTTAGGGACAGGGGGGATTATGGCTACACCTTC. This encodes CSVRDRGDYGYTF.

The V call is TRBV9, the J call TRBJ2-1, with TRBD2 identical over 10 bases. From germline, CDR1 is SGDLS and CDR2 YYNGEE. The CDR3 extends over 15 amino acids. V gave up 4 bases and J gave up 4 bases; unmatched junction bases: 5. This CDR3 reads CASSPIAGGYNEQFF. The DNA for the CDR3 is TGTGCCAGCAGCCCCATAGCGGGGGGATACAATGAGCAGTTCTTC.

This chain joins TRBV6-5 and TRBJ1-3; D is unclear. V was cut by 6 bases and J by 0 bases, with 6 bases left in between. Per germline, CDR1 MNHEY and CDR2 SVGAGI. CDR3 length: 13 residues. The CDR3 loop is CASRASSGNTIYF. The CDR3 bases are TGTGCCAGCAGGGCCTCCTCTGGAAACACCATATATTTT.

This rearrangement joins TRBV5-1 to TRBJ1-1, with D possibly matching TRBD1 (6 bases). V dropped 4 bases and J dropped 5 bases, with 18 bases sitting between them. The CDR3 consists of 15 residues. The V gene's germline CDR1 is SGHRS and CDR2 YFSETQ. The CDR3 loop is CASSRTEGPGTEAFF. DNA of the CDR3: TGCGCCAGCAGCAGGACAGAGGGCCCGGGGACTGAAGCTTTCTTT.

The rearrangement uses TRBV2 and TRBJ2-5; possible D gene TRBD2, 7 bases. V lost 2 bases and J lost 4, with 17 bases in between. The germline V gene encodes CDR1 SNHLY and CDR2 FYNNEI. CDR3 length equals 16 residues. The DNA for the CDR3 is TGTGCCAGCAGTGAATTGGGAGGGGGGGCAGGAGAGACCCAGTACTTC. This encodes CASSELGGGAGETQYF.

With respect to this clone: Its ends do not fully match the called genes, so a read error is possible. The V gene is TRBV6-6, the J gene TRBJ1-5; 8 bases fit TRBD1. In germline, CDR1 is MNHNY, CDR2 SVGAGI (reference sequence). The CDR3 has 16 residues. The CDR3 DNA sequence: TGTGCCAGCAAGACAGGGGAACTGTATAGCAATCAGCCCCGGCATTTT. It codes for CASKTGELYSNQPRHF.

The rearrangement links TRBV10-3 to TRBJ2-7; TRBD1 might be the D (6 bases). The CDR3 loop spans 14 amino acids. From germline, CDR1 is ENHRY and CDR2 SYGVKD. Trimming took 6 bases from V and 2 from J, leaving 14 bases between them. CDR3 amino acids: CAIREGTQTYEQYF. The DNA of the CDR3 is TGTGCCATCAGAGAGGGGACACAGACCTACGAGCAGTACTTC.